Listed below are T cell receptor beta chains from one sample, sequenced in a study of cytomegalovirus exposure and HLA in healthy donors. Profiling relied on immunoSEQ multiplex PCR, and the TCRdb table lists in-frame clones only, not all of them. The sample lists some 180,000 clones; about 9.4% were seen once. Material for sequencing was PBMCs. All receptors derive from a woman aged 25 to 39 in good health and CMV-seropositive. Each CDR3 is given with its conserved first and last residue. D genes are given only for firm matches. Part of the rows lack a size; the others show once, few, many or a class for expanded clones.

v_call: TRBV5-1; clone_size: .; j_call: TRBJ2-2; d_call: .; cdr3_aa: CASSVEATGELFF; cdr3_nt: TGCGCCAGCAGTGTAGAGGCTACCGGGGAGCTGTTTTTT
v_call: TRBV5-1; clone_size: few; j_call: TRBJ2-1; d_call: .; cdr3_aa: CASSLDRAYNEQFF; cdr3_nt: TGCGCCAGCAGCTTGGACAGGGCCTACAATGAGCAGTTCTTC
v_call: TRBV10-1; clone_size: few; j_call: TRBJ2-2; d_call: TRBD2; cdr3_aa: CASTFQRRDYRGGELFF; cdr3_nt: TGCGCCAGCACCTTCCAGAGGCGGGACTACCGGGGGGGGGAGCTGTTTTTT
v_call: TRBV30; clone_size: few; j_call: TRBJ1-5; d_call: TRBD1; cdr3_aa: CAWSGTGNQPQHF; cdr3_nt: TGTGCCTGGAGCGGGACAGGGAACCAGCCCCAGCATTTT
v_call: TRBV5-1; clone_size: few; j_call: TRBJ2-3; d_call: TRBD1; cdr3_aa: CASTLQGTDTQYF; cdr3_nt: TGCGCCAGCACACTACAGGGGACAGATACGCAGTATTTT
v_call: TRBV6-6; clone_size: few; j_call: TRBJ2-5; d_call: .; cdr3_aa: CASRFNIGGQETQYF; cdr3_nt: TGTGCCAGCAGATTCAACATCGGGGGTCAAGAGACCCAGTACTTC
v_call: TRBV5-1; clone_size: few; j_call: TRBJ2-2; d_call: TRBD2; cdr3_aa: CASTKLTSLNTGELFF; cdr3_nt: TGCGCCAGCACCAAGCTGACTAGCTTGAACACCGGGGAGCTGTTTTTT
v_call: TRBV6-1; clone_size: few; j_call: TRBJ1-1; d_call: .; cdr3_aa: CASSEGEGDTEAFF; cdr3_nt: TGTGCCAGCAGTGAAGGTGAGGGGGACACTGAAGCTTTCTTT
v_call: TRBV25-1; clone_size: .; j_call: TRBJ2-7; d_call: TRBD2; cdr3_aa: CASSVSAGGAYEQYF; cdr3_nt: TGTGCCAGCAGTGTCTCGGCGGGAGGCGCCTACGAGCAGTACTTC
v_call: TRBV7-9; clone_size: .; j_call: TRBJ1-4; d_call: .; cdr3_aa: CASSAAGFTNEKLFF; cdr3_nt: TGTGCCAGCAGCGCCGCAGGGTTTACTAATGAAAAACTGTTTTTT
v_call: TRBV13; clone_size: few; j_call: TRBJ1-4; d_call: .; cdr3_aa: CASSTRERDEKLFF; cdr3_nt: TGTGCCAGCAGCACCCGGGAGAGGGATGAAAAACTGTTTTTT
v_call: TRBV5-1; clone_size: .; j_call: TRBJ2-1; d_call: TRBD1; cdr3_aa: CASSVMTGSYNEQFF; cdr3_nt: TGCGCCAGCAGCGTCATGACAGGGTCCTACAATGAGCAGTTCTTC
v_call: TRBV7-2; clone_size: few; j_call: TRBJ1-2; d_call: .; cdr3_aa: CASSLNPSYRSYGYTF; cdr3_nt: TGTGCCAGCAGCTTAAACCCATCGTACAGGTCCTATGGCTACACCTTC
v_call: TRBV5-4; clone_size: few; j_call: TRBJ2-7; d_call: .; cdr3_aa: CASSFLAFEGTSSYEQYF; cdr3_nt: TGTGCCAGCAGCTTTTTAGCGTTCGAGGGTACGAGCTCCTACGAGCAGTACTTC
v_call: TRBV30; clone_size: few; j_call: TRBJ2-7; d_call: .; cdr3_aa: CAWDTGREQYF; cdr3_nt: TGTGCCTGGGATACAGGGCGGGAGCAGTACTTC
v_call: TRBV7-2; clone_size: .; j_call: TRBJ2-1; d_call: TRBD2; cdr3_aa: CASSLHPSGSISNEQFF; cdr3_nt: TGTGCCAGCAGCTTACATCCTAGCGGGAGTATAAGCAATGAGCAGTTCTTC
v_call: TRBV10-3; clone_size: .; j_call: TRBJ1-4; d_call: .; cdr3_aa: CAISECIEKLFF; cdr3_nt: TGTGCCATCAGTGAGTGTATTGAAAAACTGTTTTTT
v_call: TRBV2; clone_size: .; j_call: TRBJ1-1; d_call: TRBD1; cdr3_aa: CASSPQGTNTEAFF; cdr3_nt: TGTGCCAGCAGTCCACAGGGGACGAACACTGAAGCTTTCTTT
v_call: TRBV9; clone_size: few; j_call: TRBJ2-1; d_call: .; cdr3_aa: CASRQGLLSYNEQFF; cdr3_nt: TGTGCCAGCCGCCAGGGACTCCTCTCCTACAATGAGCAGTTCTTC
v_call: TRBV13; clone_size: few; j_call: TRBJ2-1; d_call: TRBD1; cdr3_aa: CASRWTGGEWGNEQFF; cdr3_nt: TGTGCCAGCAGGTGGACAGGCGGCGAGTGGGGTAATGAGCAGTTCTTC
v_call: TRBV4-2; clone_size: many; j_call: TRBJ2-7; d_call: .; cdr3_aa: CASSRDWGDEQYF; cdr3_nt: TGTGCCAGCAGCCGGGACTGGGGGGACGAGCAGTACTTC
v_call: TRBV6-6; clone_size: few; j_call: TRBJ2-1; d_call: .; cdr3_aa: CASTRDNSYNEQFF; cdr3_nt: TGTGCCAGCACTCGGGACAACTCCTACAATGAGCAGTTCTTC
v_call: TRBV2; clone_size: few; j_call: TRBJ2-2; d_call: .; cdr3_aa: CASNPDSANTGELFF; cdr3_nt: TGTGCCAGCAATCCGGACAGCGCGAACACCGGGGAGCTGTTTTTT
v_call: TRBV6-1; clone_size: .; j_call: TRBJ2-1; d_call: .; cdr3_aa: CASSGRSSSNNEQFF; cdr3_nt: TGTGCCAGCAGTGGGCGGAGCTCCTCCAACAATGAGCAGTTCTTC
v_call: TRBV18; clone_size: few; j_call: TRBJ2-1; d_call: TRBD2; cdr3_aa: CASSPGLAGGGNEQFF; cdr3_nt: TGTGCCAGCTCACCGGGACTAGCGGGAGGAGGGAATGAGCAGTTCTTC
v_call: TRBV6-1; clone_size: few; j_call: TRBJ2-7; d_call: .; cdr3_aa: CASSAVTAQSPYEQYF; cdr3_nt: TGTGCCAGCAGTGCCGTGACAGCCCAAAGCCCCTACGAGCAGTACTTC
v_call: TRBV2; clone_size: .; j_call: TRBJ2-1; d_call: TRBD2; cdr3_aa: CASKGPGLAGVFSYNEQFF; cdr3_nt: TGTGCCAGCAAAGGGCCGGGACTAGCGGGGGTTTTCTCCTACAATGAGCAGTTCTTC
v_call: TRBV5-4; clone_size: .; j_call: TRBJ2-7; d_call: TRBD2; cdr3_aa: CASSRGASGRGVDYEQYF; cdr3_nt: TGTGCCAGCAGCCGAGGGGCTAGCGGGAGAGGGGTGGACTACGAGCAGTACTTC
v_call: TRBV27; clone_size: .; j_call: TRBJ2-1; d_call: .; cdr3_aa: CASSTNGEAMEQFF; cdr3_nt: TGTGCCAGCAGTACGAACGGAGAGGCGATGGAGCAGTTCTTC
v_call: TRBV9; clone_size: .; j_call: TRBJ2-7; d_call: TRBD2; cdr3_aa: CASSPAIGGGKQYF; cdr3_nt: TGTGCCAGCAGCCCCGCTATCGGCGGGGGTAAGCAGTACTTC
v_call: TRBV5-4; clone_size: few; j_call: TRBJ1-2; d_call: TRBD1; cdr3_aa: CASSSTGGDYGYTF; cdr3_nt: TGTGCCAGCAGCTCCACAGGGGGTGACTATGGCTACACCTTC
v_call: TRBV30; clone_size: .; j_call: TRBJ2-1; d_call: .; cdr3_aa: CAWSAHAGHEQFF; cdr3_nt: TGTGCCTGGAGTGCACACGCGGGGCATGAGCAGTTCTTC
v_call: TRBV6-5; clone_size: .; j_call: TRBJ2-7; d_call: .; cdr3_aa: CASSYGRRTYEQYF; cdr3_nt: TGTGCCAGCAGTTATGGCCGGCGGACCTACGAGCAGTACTTC
v_call: TRBV11-2; clone_size: .; j_call: TRBJ2-3; d_call: .; cdr3_aa: CASSLDRGLGGADTQYF; cdr3_nt: TGTGCCAGCAGCTTAGATCGAGGGTTGGGAGGCGCAGATACGCAGTATTTT